This T cell receptor beta chain was sequenced for a study of coeliac disease. Study findings and constraints: Known gliadin-specific TRB sequences: about 55% of the 18 coeliac samples, only 1 of 6 controls. Intraepithelial and lamina propria fractions were not highly pure, so cross-contamination was possible.

The V end lost 3 bases, the J end lost 5 bases, and 21 bases lay between the germline ends. The CDR3 is 16 residues long. Germline values: CDR1 SQVTM, CDR2 ANQGSEA. Regarding this clone: Its cognate antigen is unknown.

Data came from immunoSEQ multiplex PCR; TCRdb stores just in-frame clones and leaves some out. The table has over a thousand clones, 55% to 75% seen once; the top ten hold over 30%. The TCR originated in a woman aged 40 to 55 with celiac disease on a gluten-free diet, and with hypertension. The chain joins TRBV29-1 to TRBJ2-3; D perhaps matches TRBD2 (6 bases). Specimen: lamina propria lymphocytes from the gut. CDR3: CSVEGRLGGMEDTQYF. CDR3 nucleotide sequence: TGCAGCGTTGAGGGGAGGTTGGGCGGGATGGAAGATACGCAGTATTTT.